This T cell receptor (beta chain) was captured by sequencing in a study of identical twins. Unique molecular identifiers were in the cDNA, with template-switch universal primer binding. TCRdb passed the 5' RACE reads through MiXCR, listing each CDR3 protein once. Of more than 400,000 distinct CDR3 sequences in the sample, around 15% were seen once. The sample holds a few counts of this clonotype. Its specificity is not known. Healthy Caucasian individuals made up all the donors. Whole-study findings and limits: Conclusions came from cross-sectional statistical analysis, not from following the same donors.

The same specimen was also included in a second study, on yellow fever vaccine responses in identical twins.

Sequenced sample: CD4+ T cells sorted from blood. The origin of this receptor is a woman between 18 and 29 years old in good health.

DNA of the CDR3: TGTGCCAGCAACCGATTGGGACTAGCGGGAGGGGGGAACGAGCAGTACTTC. It encodes CASNRLGLAGGGNEQYF. The chain joins TRBV6-1 to TRBJ2-7, with 16 bases that match TRBD2. Germline CDR1 reads MNHNS; CDR2 reads SASEGT. This CDR3 is 17 amino acids long. V lost 7 bases and J lost 5; bases outside the gene matches: 11.